This T cell receptor (beta chain) was identified in a study of cytomegalovirus exposure and HLA in healthy donors. Study information: As released early, the data held approximately 80 million unique TCRs from HLA-typed donors.

Worth noting for this clone: Its antigen remains unknown.

Study-wide results and limits: In vitro assays verified that a few CMV-associated chains recognized CMV antigens specifically. Most of the CMV-associated TCR beta chains (in a later analysis) appeared to be HLA-restricted.

Healthy bone marrow donors made up the cohort. Researchers ran the PCR with 60 Vbeta and 13 Jbeta primers. Libraries were prepared by immunoSEQ multiplex PCR; TCRdb keeps only in-frame clonotypes and omits some of them. The sample holds fewer than 200,000 clones; 70% to 80% are singletons and the top ten take roughly 1.3%. The sequencing input was PBMCs. The receptor was derived from a man in his thirties or forties in good health and CMV-seronegative.

In DNA, the CDR3 is TGTGCCAGCAGCTTAGTTCTGTCCTTGGGCGCCAGCTCCTACGAGCAGTACTTC. Amino acids: CASSLVLSLGASSYEQYF. The chain links TRBV11-2 to TRBJ2-7, with D unresolved. With 1 base removed from V and 0 bases from J, the gap between germline ends came to 19 bases. CDR1 and CDR2 (germline): SGHAT, FQNNGV. The CDR3 covers 18 residues.